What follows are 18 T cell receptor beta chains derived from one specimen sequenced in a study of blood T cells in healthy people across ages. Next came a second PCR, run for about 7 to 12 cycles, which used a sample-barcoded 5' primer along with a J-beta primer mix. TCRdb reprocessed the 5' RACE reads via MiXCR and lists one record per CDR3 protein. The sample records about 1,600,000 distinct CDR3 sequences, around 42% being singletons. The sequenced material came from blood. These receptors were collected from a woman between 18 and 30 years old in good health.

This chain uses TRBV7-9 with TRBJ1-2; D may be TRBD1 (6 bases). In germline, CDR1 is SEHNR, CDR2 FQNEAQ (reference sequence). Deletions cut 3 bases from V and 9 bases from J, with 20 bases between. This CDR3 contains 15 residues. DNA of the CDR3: TGTGCCAGCAGCTTCGGAGACGAGGGGGTTAGCAGCTACACCTTC. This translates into CASSFGDEGVSSYTF.

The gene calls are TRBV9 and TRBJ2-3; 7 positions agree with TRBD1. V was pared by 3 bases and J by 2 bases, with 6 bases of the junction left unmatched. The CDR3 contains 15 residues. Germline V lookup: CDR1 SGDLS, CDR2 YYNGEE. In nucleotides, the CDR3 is TGTGCCAGCAGCGGACGGGACAGCTTCACAGATACGCAGTATTTT. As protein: CASSGRDSFTDTQYF.

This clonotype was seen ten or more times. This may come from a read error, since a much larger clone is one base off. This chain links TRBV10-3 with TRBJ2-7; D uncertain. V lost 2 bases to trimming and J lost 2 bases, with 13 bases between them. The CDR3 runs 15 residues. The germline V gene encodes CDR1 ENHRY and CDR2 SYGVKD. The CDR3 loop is CAISEAMAGTYEQYF. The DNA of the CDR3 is TGTGCCATCAGTGAGGCGATGGCCGGTACCTACGAGCAGTACTTC.

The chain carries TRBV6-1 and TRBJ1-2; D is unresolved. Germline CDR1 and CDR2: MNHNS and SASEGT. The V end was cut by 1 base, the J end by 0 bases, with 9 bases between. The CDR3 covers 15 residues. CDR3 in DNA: TGTGCCAGCAGTGAAGTCGAGACCGCTAACTATGGCTACACCTTC. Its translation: CASSEVETANYGYTF.

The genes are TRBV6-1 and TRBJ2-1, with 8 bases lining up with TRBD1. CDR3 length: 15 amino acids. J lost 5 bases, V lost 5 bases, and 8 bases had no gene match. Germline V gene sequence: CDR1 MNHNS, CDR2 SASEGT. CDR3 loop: CASSPNRGVHNEQFF. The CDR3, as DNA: TGTGCCAGCAGTCCCAACAGGGGGGTCCACAATGAGCAGTTCTTC.

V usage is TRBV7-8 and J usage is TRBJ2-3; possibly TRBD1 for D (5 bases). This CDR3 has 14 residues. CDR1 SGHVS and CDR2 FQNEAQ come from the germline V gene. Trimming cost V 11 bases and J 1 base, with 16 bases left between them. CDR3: CAAAWGGGTDTQYF. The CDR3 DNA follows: TGTGCCGCCGCTTGGGGCGGAGGCACAGATACGCAGTATTTT.

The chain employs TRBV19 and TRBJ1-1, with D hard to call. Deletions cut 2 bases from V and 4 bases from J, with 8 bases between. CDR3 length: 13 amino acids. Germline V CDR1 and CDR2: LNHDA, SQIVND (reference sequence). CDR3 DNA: TGTGCCAGTAGTATACACGAGGGCACTGAAGCTTTCTTT. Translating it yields CASSIHEGTEAFF. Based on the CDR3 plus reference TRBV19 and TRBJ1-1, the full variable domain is DGGITQSPKYLFRKEGQNVTLSCEQNLNHDAMYWYRQDPGQGLRLIYYSQIVNDFQKGDIAEGYSVSREKKESFPLTVTSAQKNPTAFYLCASSIHEGTEAFFGQGTRLTVV.

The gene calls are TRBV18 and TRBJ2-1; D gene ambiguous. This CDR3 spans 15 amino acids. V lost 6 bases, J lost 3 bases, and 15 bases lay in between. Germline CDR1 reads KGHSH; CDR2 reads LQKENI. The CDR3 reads CASSIKQALYNEQFF. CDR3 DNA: TGTGCCAGCTCCATAAAGCAGGCCCTCTACAATGAGCAGTTCTTC.

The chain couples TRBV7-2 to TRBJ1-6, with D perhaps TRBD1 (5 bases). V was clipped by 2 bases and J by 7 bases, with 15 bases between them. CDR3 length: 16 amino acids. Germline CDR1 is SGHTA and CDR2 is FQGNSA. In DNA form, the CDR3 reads TGTGCCAGCAGCTTACGTCAGGCAGGGCAGAATTCACCCCTCCACTTT. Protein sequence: CASSLRQAGQNSPLHF. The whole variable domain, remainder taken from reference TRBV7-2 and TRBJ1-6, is GAGVSQSPSNKVTEKGKDVELRCDPISGHTALYWYRQSLGQGLEFLIYFQGNSAPDKSGLPSDRFSAERTGGSVSTLTIQRTQQEDSAVYLCASSLRQAGQNSPLHFGNGTRLTVT.

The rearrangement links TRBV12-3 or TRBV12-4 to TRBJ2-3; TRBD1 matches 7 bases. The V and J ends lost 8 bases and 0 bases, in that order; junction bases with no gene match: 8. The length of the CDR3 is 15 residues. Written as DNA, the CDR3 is TGTGCCAGCGGGCTTCGGGGACAGAGCACAGATACGCAGTATTTT. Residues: CASGLRGQSTDTQYF.

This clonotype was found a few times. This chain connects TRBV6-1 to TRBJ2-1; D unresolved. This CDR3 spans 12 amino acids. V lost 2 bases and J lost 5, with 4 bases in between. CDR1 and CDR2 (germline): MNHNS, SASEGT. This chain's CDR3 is CASSESHNEQFF. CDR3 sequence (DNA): TGTGCCAGCAGTGAATCTCACAATGAGCAGTTCTTC.

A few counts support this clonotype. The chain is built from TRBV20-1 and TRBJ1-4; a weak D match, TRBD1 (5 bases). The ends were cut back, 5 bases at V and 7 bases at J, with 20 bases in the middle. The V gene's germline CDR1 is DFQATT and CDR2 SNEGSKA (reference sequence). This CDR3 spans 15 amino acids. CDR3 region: CSASTGLSLGEKLFF. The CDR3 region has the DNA TGCAGTGCTTCGACGGGACTATCGTTAGGTGAAAAACTGTTTTTT.

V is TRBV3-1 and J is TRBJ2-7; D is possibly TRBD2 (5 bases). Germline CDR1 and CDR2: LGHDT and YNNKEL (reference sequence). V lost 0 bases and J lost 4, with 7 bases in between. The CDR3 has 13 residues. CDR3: CASSQDRRYEQYF. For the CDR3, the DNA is TGTGCCAGCAGCCAAGATAGGAGGTACGAGCAGTACTTC.

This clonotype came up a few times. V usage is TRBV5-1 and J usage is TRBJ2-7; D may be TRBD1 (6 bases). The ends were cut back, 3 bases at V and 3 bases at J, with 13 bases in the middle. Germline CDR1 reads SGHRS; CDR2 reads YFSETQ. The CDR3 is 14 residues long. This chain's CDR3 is CASSWDHRDYEQYF. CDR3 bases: TGCGCCAGCAGCTGGGACCACAGGGACTACGAGCAGTACTTC.

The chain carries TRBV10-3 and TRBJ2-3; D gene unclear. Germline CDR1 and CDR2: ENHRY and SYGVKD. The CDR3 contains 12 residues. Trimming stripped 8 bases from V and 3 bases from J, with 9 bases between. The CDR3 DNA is TGTGCCATCCGTTCGGATACAGATACGCAGTATTTT. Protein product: CAIRSDTDTQYF.

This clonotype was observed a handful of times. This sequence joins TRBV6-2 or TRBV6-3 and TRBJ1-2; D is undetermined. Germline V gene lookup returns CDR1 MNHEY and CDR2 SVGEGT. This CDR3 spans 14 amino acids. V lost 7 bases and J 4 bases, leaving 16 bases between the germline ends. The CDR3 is CASIGPLAGYGYTF. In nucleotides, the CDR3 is TGTGCCAGCATTGGCCCCCTGGCGGGCTATGGCTACACCTTC.

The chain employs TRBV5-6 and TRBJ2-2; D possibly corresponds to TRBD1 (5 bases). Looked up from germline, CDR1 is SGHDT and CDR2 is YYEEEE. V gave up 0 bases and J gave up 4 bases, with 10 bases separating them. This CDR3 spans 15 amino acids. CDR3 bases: TGTGCCAGCAGCTTGGTACAGGTCGTCACCGGGGAGCTGTTTTTT. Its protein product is CASSLVQVVTGELFF.

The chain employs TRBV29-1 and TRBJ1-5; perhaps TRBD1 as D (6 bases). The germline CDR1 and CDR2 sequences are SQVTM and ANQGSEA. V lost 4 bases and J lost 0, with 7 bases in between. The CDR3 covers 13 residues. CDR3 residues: CSVATGSNQPQHF. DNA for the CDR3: TGCAGCGTTGCGACAGGTAGCAATCAGCCCCAGCATTTT.